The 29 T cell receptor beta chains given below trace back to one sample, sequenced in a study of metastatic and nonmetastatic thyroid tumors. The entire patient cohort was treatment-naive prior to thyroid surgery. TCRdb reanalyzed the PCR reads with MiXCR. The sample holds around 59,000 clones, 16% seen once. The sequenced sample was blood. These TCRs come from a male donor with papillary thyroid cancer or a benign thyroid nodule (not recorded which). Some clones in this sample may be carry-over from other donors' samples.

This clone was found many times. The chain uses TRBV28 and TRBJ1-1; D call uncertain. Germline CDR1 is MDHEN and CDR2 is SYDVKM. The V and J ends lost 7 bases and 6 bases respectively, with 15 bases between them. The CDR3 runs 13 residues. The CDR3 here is CASIPARPAEAFF. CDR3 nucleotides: TGTGCCAGCATCCCCGCTCGTCCGGCTGAAGCTTTCTTT. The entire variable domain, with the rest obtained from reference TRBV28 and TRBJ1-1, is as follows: DVKVTQSSRYLVKRTGEKVFLECVQDMDHENMFWYRQDPGLGLRLIYFSYDVKMKEKGDIPEGYSVSREKKERFSLILESASTNQTSMYLCASIPARPAEAFFGQGTRLTVV.

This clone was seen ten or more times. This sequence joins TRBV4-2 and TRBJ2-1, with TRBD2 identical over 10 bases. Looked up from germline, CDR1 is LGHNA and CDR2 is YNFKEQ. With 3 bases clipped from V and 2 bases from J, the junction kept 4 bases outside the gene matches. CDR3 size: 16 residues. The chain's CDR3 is CASSHPAGGPYNEQFF. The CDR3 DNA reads TGTGCCAGCAGCCACCCAGCGGGAGGGCCCTACAATGAGCAGTTCTTC.

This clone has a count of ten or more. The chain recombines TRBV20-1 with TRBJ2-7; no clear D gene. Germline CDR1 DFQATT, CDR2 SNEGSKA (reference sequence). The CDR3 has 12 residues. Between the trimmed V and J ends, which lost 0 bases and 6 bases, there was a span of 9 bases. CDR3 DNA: TGCAGTGCTAGAGACGCAAACCCCGAGCAGTACGTC. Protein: CSARDANPEQYV.

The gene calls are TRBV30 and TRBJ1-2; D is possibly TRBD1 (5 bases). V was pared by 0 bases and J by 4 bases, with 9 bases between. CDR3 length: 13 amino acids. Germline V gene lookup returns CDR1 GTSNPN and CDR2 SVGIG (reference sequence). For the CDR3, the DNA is TGTGCCTGGAGTGTAACAGACAGCTATGGCTACACCTTC. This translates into CAWSVTDSYGYTF.

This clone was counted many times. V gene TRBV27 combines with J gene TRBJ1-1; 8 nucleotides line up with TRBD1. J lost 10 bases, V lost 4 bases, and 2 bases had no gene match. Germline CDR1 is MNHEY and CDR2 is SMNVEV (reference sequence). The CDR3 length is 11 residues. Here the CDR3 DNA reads TGTGCCAGCAGTTCCACAGGGGGAGCTTTCTTT. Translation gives CASSSTGGAFF.

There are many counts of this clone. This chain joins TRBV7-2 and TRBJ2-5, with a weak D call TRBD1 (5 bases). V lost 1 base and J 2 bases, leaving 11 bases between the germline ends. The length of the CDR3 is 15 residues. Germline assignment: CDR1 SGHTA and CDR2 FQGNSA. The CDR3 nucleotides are TGTGCCAGCAGCTTAGGGGGCAGTACACAAGAGACCCAGTACTTC. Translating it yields CASSLGGSTQETQYF.

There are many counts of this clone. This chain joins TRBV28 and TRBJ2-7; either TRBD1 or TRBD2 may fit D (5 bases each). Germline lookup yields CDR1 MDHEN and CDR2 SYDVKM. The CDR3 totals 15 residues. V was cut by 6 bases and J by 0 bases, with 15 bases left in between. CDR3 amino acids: CASSGTDTLSYEQYF. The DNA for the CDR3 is TGTGCCAGCAGCGGGACCGATACTCTCTCCTACGAGCAGTACTTC.

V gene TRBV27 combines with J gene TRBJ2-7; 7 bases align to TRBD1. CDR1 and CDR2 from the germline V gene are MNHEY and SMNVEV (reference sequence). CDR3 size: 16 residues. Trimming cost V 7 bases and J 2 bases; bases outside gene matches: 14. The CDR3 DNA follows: TGTGCCAGCAATATTAACGGACAGGATAAACCCTACGAGCAGTACTTC. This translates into CASNINGQDKPYEQYF.

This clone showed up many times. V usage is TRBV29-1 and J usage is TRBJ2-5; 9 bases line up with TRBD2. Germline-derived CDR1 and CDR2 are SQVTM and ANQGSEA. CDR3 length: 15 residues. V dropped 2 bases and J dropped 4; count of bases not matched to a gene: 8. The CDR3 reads CSVEIPAGGRETQYF. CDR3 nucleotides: TGCAGCGTTGAAATCCCAGCGGGGGGCAGAGAGACCCAGTACTTC.

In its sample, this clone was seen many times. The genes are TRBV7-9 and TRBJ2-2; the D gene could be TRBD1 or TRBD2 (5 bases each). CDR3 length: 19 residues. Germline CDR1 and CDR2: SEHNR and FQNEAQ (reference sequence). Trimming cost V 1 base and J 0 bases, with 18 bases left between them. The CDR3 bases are TGTGCCAGCAGCTTAGGAGTCCTGGGGGTTGAGGCGAACACCGGGGAGCTGTTTTTT. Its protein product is CASSLGVLGVEANTGELFF.

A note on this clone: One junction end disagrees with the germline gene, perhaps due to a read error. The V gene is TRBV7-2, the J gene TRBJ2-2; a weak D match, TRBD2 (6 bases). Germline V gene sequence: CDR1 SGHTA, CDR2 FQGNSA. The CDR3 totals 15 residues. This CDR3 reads CASIPTPGVSGDLFF. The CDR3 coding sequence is TGTGCCAGCATACCCACCCCGGGGGTTTCCGGGGATCTGTTTTTT.

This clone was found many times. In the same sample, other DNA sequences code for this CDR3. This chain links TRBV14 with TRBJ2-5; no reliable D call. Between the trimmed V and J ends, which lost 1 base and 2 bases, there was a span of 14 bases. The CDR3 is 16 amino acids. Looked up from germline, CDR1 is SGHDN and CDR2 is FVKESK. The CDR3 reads CASSQGTSVRQETQYF. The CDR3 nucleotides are TGTGCCAGCAGCCAAGGTACCTCAGTTCGGCAAGAGACCCAGTACTTC.

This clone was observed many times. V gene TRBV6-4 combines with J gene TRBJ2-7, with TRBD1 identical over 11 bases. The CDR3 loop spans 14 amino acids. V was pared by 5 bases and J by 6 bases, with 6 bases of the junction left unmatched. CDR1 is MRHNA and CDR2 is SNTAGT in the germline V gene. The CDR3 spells CASSPGQGAGEQYF. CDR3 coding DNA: TGTGCCAGCAGTCCTGGACAGGGGGCAGGCGAGCAGTACTTC.

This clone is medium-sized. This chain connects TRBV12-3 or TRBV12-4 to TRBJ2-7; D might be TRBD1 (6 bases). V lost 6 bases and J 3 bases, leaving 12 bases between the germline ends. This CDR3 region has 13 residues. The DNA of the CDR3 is TGTGCCAGCAGCCAAGGACAGCACTACGAGCAGTACTTC. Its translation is CASSQGQHYEQYF.

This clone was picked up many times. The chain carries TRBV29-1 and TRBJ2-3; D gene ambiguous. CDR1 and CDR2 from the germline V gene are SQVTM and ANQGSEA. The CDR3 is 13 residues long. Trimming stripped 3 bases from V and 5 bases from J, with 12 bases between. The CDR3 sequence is CSVEGNRRDTQYF. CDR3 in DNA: TGCAGCGTTGAGGGCAACCGGAGAGATACGCAGTATTTT.

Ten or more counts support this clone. For the CDR3, the DNA is TGCGCCAGCACCCCGGGGTTGGCGGGGAGCACAGATACGCAGTATTTT. It encodes CASTPGLAGSTDTQYF. V and J are TRBV10-2 and TRBJ2-3; tentative D call: TRBD2 (6 bases). Trimming took 7 bases from V and 0 from J, leaving 17 bases between them. The germline V gene has CDR1 WSHSY and CDR2 SAAADI. This CDR3 spans 16 amino acids.

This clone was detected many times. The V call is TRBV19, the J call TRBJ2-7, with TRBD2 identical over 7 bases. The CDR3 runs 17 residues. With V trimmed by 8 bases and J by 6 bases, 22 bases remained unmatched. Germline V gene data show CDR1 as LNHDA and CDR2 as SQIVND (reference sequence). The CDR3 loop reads CASYWGRAPGINIEQYV. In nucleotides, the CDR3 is TGTGCCAGTTATTGGGGGAGGGCCCCAGGAATCAATATCGAGCAGTACGTC.

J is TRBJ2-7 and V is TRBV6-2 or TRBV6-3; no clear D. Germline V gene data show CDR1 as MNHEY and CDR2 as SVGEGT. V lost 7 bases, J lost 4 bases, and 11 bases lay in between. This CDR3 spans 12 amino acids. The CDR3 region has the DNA TGTGCCAGCATCTACAGCAGGTACGAGCAGTACGTC. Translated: CASIYSRYEQYV.

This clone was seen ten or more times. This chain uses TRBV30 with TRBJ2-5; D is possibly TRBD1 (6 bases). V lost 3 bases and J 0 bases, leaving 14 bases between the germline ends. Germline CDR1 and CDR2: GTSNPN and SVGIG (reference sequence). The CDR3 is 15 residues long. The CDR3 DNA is TGTGCCTGGAGGGGCCGACAGGCCGACCAAGAGACCCAGTACTTC. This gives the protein CAWRGRQADQETQYF.

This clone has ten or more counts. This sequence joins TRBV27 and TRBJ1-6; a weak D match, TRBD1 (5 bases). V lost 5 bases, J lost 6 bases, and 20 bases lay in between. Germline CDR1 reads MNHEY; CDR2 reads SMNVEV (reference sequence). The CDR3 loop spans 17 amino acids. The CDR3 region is CASSIYRTAAVNSPLHF. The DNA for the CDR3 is TGTGCCAGCAGTATCTACAGGACTGCGGCTGTTAATTCACCCCTCCACTTT.

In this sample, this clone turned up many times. The CDR3 coding sequence is TGTGCCAGCAGCGGATTTCCTTCGTCAGGTGGCTACACCTTC. As protein: CASSGFPSSGGYTF. The J gene is TRBJ1-2, the V gene TRBV5-5; D is unclear. This CDR3 comprises 14 residues. V was shortened by 4 bases and J by 7 bases, with 17 bases between the two germline ends. Per germline, CDR1 SGHKS and CDR2 YYEKEE (reference sequence).

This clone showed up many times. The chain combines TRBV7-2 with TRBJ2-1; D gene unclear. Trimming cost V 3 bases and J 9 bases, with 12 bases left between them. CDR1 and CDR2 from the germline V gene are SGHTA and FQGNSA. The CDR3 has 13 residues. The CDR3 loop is CASSLTHIFEQFF. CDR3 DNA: TGTGCCAGCAGCTTGACACACATCTTTGAGCAGTTCTTC.

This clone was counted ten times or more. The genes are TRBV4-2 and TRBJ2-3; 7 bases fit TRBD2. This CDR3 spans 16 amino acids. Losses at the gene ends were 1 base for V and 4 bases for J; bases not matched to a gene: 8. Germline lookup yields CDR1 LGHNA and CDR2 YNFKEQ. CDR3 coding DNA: TGTGCCAGCAGCCAAGGTTCTACTAGCGTCGCAGATACGCAGTATTTT. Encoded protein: CASSQGSTSVADTQYF.

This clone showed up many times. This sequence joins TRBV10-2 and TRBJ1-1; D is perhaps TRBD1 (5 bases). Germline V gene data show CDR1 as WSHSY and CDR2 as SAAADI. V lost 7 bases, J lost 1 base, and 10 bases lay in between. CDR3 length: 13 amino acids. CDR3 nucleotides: TGCGCCAGCACGGGGCGGGAGAACACTGAAGCTTTCTTT. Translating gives CASTGRENTEAFF.

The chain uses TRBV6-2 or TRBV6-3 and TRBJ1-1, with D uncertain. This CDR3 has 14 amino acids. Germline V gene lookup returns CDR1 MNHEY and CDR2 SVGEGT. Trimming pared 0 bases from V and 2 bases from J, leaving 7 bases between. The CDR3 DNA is TGTGCCAGCAGTTACTCAGAGAGCAACACTGAAGCTTTCTTT. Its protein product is CASSYSESNTEAFF.

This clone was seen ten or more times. The CDR3 here is CASSGYSSNQPQHF. CDR3 nucleotide sequence: TGTGCCAGCAGTGGATATAGTAGCAATCAGCCCCAGCATTTT. This chain connects TRBV6-1 to TRBJ1-5; no definite D call. CDR1 and CDR2 (germline): MNHNS, SASEGT. V dropped 4 bases and J dropped 0 bases, with 7 bases sitting between them. The CDR3 runs 14 residues.

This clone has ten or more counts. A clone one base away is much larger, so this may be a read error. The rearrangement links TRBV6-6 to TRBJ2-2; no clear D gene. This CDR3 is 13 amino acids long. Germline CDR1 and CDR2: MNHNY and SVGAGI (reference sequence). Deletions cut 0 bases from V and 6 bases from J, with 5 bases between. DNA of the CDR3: TGTGCCAGCAGTTACTCCGACCCCGGGGAGCTGTTTTTT. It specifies CASSYSDPGELFF.

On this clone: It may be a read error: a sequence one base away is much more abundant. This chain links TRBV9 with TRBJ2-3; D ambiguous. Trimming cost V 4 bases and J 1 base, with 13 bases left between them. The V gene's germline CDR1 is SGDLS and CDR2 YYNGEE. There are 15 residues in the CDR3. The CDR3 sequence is CASSPRMFGTDTQYF. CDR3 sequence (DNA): TGTGCCAGCAGCCCCAGGATGTTTGGCACAGATACGCAGTATTTT.

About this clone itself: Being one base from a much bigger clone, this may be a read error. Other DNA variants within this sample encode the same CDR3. CDR3 in amino acids: CASTPINGGRGNTEAFF. The CDR3 nucleotides read TGTGCCAGCACCCCCATCAATGGAGGTCGTGGAAACACTGAAGCTTTCTTT. The chain combines TRBV11-1 with TRBJ1-1; D remains unclear. This CDR3 is built from 17 residues. Trimming took off 7 bases at V and 2 bases at J, with 23 bases between the two ends. Germline assignment: CDR1 SGHAT and CDR2 FQDESV (reference sequence). Complete variable domain (other parts from reference TRBV11-1 and TRBJ1-1): EAEVAQSPRYKITEKSQAVAFWCDPISGHATLYWYRQILGQGPELLVQFQDESVVDDSQLPKDRFSAERLKGVDSTLKIQPAELGDSAMYLCASTPINGGRGNTEAFFGQGTRLTVV.